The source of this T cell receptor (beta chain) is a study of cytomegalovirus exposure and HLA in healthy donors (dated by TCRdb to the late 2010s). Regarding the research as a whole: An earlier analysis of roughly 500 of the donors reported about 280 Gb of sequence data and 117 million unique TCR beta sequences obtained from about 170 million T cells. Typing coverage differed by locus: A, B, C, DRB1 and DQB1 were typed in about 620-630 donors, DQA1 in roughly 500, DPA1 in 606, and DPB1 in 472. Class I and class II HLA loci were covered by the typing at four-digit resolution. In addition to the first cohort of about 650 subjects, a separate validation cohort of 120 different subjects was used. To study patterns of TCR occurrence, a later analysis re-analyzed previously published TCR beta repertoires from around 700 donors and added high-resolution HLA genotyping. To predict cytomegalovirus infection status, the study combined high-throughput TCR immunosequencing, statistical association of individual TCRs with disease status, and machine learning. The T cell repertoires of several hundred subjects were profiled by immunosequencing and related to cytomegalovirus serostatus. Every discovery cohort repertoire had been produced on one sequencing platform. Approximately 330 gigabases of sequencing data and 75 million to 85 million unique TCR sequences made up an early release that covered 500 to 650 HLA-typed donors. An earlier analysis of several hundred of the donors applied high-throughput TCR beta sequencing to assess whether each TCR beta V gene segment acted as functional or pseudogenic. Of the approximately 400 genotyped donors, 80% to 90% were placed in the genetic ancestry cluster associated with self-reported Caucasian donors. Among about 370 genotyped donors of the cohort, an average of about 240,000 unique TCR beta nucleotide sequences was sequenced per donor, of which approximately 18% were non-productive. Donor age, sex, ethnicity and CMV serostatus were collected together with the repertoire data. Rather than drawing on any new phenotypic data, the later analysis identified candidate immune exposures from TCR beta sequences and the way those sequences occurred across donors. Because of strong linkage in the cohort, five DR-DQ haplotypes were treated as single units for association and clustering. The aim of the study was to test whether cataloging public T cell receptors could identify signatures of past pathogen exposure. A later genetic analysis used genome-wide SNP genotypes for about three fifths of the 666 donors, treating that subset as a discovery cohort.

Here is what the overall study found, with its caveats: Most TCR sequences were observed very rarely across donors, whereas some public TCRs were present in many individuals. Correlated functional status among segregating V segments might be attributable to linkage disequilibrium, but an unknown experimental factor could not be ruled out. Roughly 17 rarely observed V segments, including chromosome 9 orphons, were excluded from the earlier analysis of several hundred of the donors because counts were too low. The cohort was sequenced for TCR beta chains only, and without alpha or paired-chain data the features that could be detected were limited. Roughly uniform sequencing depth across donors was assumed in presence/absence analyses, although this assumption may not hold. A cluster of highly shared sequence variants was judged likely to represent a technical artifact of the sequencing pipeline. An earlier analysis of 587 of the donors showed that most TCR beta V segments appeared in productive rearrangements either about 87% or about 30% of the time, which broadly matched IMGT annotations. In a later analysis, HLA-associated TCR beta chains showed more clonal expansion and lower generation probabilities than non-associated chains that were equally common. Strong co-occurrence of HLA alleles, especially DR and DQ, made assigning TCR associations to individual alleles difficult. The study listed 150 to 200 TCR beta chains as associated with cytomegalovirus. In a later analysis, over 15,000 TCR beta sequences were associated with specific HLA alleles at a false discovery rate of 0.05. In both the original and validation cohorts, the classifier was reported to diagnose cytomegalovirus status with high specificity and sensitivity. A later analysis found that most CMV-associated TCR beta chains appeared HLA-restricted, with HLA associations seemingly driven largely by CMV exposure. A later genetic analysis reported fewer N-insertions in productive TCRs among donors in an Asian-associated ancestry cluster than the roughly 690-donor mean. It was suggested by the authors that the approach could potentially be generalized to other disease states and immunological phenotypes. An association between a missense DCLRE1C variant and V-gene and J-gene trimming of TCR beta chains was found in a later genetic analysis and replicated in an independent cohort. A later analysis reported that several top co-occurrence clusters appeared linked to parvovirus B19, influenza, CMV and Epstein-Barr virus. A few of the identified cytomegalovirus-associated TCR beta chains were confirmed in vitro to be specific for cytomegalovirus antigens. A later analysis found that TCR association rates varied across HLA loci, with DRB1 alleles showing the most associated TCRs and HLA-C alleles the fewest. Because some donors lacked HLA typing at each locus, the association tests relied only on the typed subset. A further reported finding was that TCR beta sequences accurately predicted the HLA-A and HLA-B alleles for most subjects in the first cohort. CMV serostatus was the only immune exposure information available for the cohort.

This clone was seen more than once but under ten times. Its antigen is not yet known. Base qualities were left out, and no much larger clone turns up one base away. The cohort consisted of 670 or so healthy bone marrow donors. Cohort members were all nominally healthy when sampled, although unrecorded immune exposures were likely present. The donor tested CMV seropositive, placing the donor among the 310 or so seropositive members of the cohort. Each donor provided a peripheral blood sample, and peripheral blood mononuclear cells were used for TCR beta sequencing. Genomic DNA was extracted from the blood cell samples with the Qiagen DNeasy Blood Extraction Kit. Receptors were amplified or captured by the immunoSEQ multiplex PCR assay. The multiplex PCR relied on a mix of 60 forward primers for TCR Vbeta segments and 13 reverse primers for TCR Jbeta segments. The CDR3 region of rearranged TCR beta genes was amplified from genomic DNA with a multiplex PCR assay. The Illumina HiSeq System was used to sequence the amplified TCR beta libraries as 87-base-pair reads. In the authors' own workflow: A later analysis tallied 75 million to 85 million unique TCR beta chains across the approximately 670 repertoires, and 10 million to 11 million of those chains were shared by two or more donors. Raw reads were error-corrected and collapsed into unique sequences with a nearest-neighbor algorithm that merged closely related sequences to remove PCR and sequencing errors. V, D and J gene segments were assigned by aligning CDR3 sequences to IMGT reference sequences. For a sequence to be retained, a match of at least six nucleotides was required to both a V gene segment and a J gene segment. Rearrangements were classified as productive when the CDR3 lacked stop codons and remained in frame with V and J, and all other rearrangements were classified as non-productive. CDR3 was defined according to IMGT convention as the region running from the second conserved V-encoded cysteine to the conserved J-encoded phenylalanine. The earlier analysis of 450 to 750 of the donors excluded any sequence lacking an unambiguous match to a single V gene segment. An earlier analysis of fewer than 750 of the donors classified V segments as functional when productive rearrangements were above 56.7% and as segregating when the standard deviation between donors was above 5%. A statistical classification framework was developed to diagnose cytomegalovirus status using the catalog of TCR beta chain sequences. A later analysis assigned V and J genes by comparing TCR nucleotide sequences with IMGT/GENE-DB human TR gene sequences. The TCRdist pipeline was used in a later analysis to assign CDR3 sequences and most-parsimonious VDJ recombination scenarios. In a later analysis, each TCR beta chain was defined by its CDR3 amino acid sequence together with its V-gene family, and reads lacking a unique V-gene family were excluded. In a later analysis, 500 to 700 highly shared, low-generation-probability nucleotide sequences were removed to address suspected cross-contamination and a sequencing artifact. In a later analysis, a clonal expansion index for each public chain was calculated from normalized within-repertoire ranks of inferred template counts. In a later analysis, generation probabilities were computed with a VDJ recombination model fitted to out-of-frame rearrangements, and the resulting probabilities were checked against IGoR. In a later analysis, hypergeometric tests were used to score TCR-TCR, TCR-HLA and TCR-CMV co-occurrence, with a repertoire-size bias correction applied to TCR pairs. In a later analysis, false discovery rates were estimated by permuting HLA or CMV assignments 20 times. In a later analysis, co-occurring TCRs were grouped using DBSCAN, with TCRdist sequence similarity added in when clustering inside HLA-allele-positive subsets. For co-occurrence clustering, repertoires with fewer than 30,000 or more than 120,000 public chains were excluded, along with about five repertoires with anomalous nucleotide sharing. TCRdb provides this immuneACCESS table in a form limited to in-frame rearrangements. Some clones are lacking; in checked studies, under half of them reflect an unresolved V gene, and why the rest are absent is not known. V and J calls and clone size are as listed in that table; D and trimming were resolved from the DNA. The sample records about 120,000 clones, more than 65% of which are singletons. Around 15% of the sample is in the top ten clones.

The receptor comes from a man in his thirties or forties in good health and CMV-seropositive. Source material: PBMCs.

The DNA sequence is as follows: TGCGCCAGCAGCTTGGACAGGGTCGGGGAGCTGTTTTTT. Its amino acids are CASSLDRVGELFF. The sequence links TRBV5-1 to TRBJ2-2; a weak D assignment points to TRBD1 (6 bases agree). V drops 0 bases and J drops 7 bases, leaving 7 bases in between. The CDR3 holds 13 amino acids from the cysteine to the phenylalanine. This entry keeps only the CDR3 DNA: 39 bases, framed from base 1. CDR1 and CDR2, per the germline V gene, are SGHRS and YFSETQ.